The T cell receptor (beta chain) described here comes from a study of blood T cell repertoires in COVID-19. The CDR3 contains 13 residues. V gave up 7 bases and J gave up 4 bases; unmatched junction bases: 4. CDR1 and CDR2 (germline): SGHTA, FQGNSA. Methods used by the authors: Amplification of reference gene primers provided the estimated nucleated cell counts. The method was immunoSEQ multiplex PCR; TCRdb's version includes in-frame clones alone and lacks a portion of them. Clone size and the V and J calls come from that table; the DNA yielded D and trimming. Seen here are about 240,000 clones, approximately 78% observed once, and the top ten hold about 3.2%.

V is TRBV7-2 and J is TRBJ2-3; TRBD1 aligns across 8 bases. Sequenced sample: peripheral blood. The clonotype originates from a woman aged 18-30 years with acute or convalescent COVID-19. CDR3 loop: CASTQQGADTQYF. The CDR3, as DNA: TGTGCCAGCACCCAACAGGGGGCAGATACGCAGTATTTT.